This T cell receptor (beta chain) came from a study of siplizumab effects on memory and regulatory T cells. Study conclusions and caveats: Naive T cells looked more diverse than memory cells and looked like major alloresponse contributors. The alloreactive clones that mapped to unstimulated subsets made up only a minor fraction.

With regard to this clone: Its matching antigen is unknown. The germline gene is not matched at one end of the junction; a read error may be the cause.

Here immunoSEQ multiplex PCR was the method, and the copy in TCRdb shows in-frame clones only, minus some. The sample lists tens of thousands of clones, 79% occurring once. The germline V gene has CDR1 SGHAT and CDR2 FQNNGV. The CDR3 is 12 amino acids. Specimen: memory CD4+ T cells sorted from blood. The gene calls are TRBV11-2 and TRBJ1-3, with a weak D call TRBD1 (6 bases). The TCR sequence derives from a human donor in good health. CDR3 in amino acids: CASSQDRNTMYF. CDR3 nucleotide sequence: TGTGCCAGCAGCCAGGACAGAAACACCATGTATTTT. The complete variable domain, with remaining parts taken from reference TRBV11-2 and TRBJ1-3, reads EAGVAQSPRYKIIEKRQSVAFWCNPISGHATLYWYQQILGQGPKLLIQFQNNGVVDDSQLPKDRFSAERLKGVDSTLKIQPAKLEDSAVYLCASSQDRNTMYFGEGSWLTVV.